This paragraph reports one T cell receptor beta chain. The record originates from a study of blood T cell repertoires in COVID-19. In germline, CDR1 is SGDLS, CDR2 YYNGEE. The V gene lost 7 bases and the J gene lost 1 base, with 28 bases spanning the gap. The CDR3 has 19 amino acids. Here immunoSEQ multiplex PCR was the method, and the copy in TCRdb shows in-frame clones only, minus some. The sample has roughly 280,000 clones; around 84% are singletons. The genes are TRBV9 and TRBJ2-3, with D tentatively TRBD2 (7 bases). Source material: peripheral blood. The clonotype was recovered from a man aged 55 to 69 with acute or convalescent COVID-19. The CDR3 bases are TGTGCCAGCGCCCGGGGGGCTGGACTCTCCGGACCAGGCACAGATACGCAGTATTTT. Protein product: CASARGAGLSGPGTDTQYF. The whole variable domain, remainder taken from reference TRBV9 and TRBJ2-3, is DSGVTQTPKHLITATGQRVTLRCSPRSGDLSVYWYQQSLDQGLQFLIQYYNGEERAKGNILERFSAQQFPDLHSELNLSSLELGDSALYFCASARGAGLSGPGTDTQYFGPGTRLTVL.